Following are 14 T cell receptor beta chains from one sample sequenced in a study of blood T cell repertoires in COVID-19. The data were produced by immunoSEQ multiplex PCR, yet TCRdb's version contains in-frame clones alone and is incomplete. The sample consists of about 180,000 clones, roughly 77% of them appearing once. The sample consisted of peripheral blood. The receptors were gathered from a woman aged 80 or over with COVID-19, enrolled during active disease.

The chain combines TRBV20-1 with TRBJ1-4; TRBD1 agrees at 9 bases. The CDR3 is 10 residues long. The V gene's germline CDR1 is DFQATT and CDR2 SNEGSKA (reference sequence). The junction had 5 bases not matched to a gene; V was cut back by 6 bases and J by 15 bases. The CDR3 region is CSADTGGLFF. DNA for the CDR3: TGCAGTGCAGATACAGGGGGCTTGTTTTTT.

In nucleotides, the CDR3 is TGCGCCAGCAGCCAGAGAGGACTAGCGGGAGGGCCAGCAGATACGCAGTATTTT. Translating it yields CASSQRGLAGGPADTQYF. The chain employs TRBV4-1 and TRBJ2-3; the match to TRBD2 covers 15 bases. The CDR3 extends over 18 amino acids. The V gene end was trimmed by 3 bases and the J gene end by 4 bases; junction bases not matched to a gene: 8. Germline-derived CDR1 and CDR2 are MGHRA and YSYEKL.

This chain connects TRBV27 to TRBJ1-2; no definite D call. This CDR3 comprises 15 residues. Germline CDR1 MNHEY, CDR2 SMNVEV (reference sequence). Trimming removed 2 bases at V and 7 bases at J, with 17 bases between. The CDR3 nucleotides read TGTGCCAGCAGTTTACAGGCAGGCCCTCTCGTTGGCTACACCTTC. Its protein product is CASSLQAGPLVGYTF.

CDR3: CASSPYGLEQFF. The CDR3 region has the DNA TGTGCCAGCAGCCCTTACGGACTAGAGCAGTTCTTC. The rearrangement uses TRBV5-4 and TRBJ2-1, with TRBD2 as a possible D gene (6 bases). Germline CDR1 is SGHNT and CDR2 is YYREEE (reference sequence). The CDR3 runs 12 residues. Between the trimmed V and J ends, which lost 4 bases and 10 bases, there was a span of 12 bases.

The sample holds a few counts of this clone. The rearrangement links TRBV7-8 to TRBJ2-7; D may be TRBD1 (6 bases). V was clipped by 3 bases and J by 2 bases, with 11 bases between them. Germline lookup yields CDR1 SGHVS and CDR2 FQNEAQ. There are 14 residues in the CDR3. CDR3 loop: CASSFYGQTYEQYF. The CDR3 DNA reads TGTGCCAGCAGCTTTTACGGACAGACCTACGAGCAGTACTTC.

This clone occurred a few times. The chain couples TRBV14 to TRBJ2-5; D not certain. Germline CDR1 reads SGHDN; CDR2 reads FVKESK. V lost 0 bases, J lost 3 bases, and 5 bases lay in between. CDR3 size: 13 residues. CDR3 coding DNA: TGTGCCAGCAGCCAAGAACTCAAAGAGACCCAGTACTTC. Its protein is CASSQELKETQYF.

This sequence joins TRBV24-1 and TRBJ1-2, with D possibly being TRBD1 (6 bases). Deletions cut 4 bases from V and 7 bases from J, with 12 bases between. This CDR3 contains 13 residues. Germline V gives CDR1 KGHDR, CDR2 SFDVKD. CDR3 nucleotide sequence: TGTGCCACCAGTGAAACAGGGATAGGTGGCTACACCTTC. Amino acid sequence: CATSETGIGGYTF.

This clone was detected many times. The V and J genes are TRBV7-8 and TRBJ2-5, with 10 bases aligning to TRBD2. After removal of 5 bases from V and 5 bases from J, the junction contained 11 bases not matched to a gene. CDR1 and CDR2 (germline): SGHVS, FQNEAQ. The CDR3 spans 16 residues. The CDR3 here is CASSPTAGGPWETQYF. CDR3 in DNA: TGTGCCAGCAGCCCCACAGCGGGGGGGCCTTGGGAGACCCAGTACTTC.

This clone was detected only a few times. The rearrangement uses TRBV11-2 and TRBJ2-3; 15 bases are shared with TRBD2. The trim removed 5 bases at V and 1 base at J, leaving 10 bases unmatched. CDR1 is SGHAT and CDR2 is FQNNGV in the germline V gene. The CDR3 totals 19 residues. CDR3 DNA sequence: TGTGCCAGCAGCCGCACCGGACTAGCGGGGGGGCTTGGCACAGATACGCAGTATTTT. This gives the protein CASSRTGLAGGLGTDTQYF. The full variable domain, rest sourced from reference TRBV11-2 and TRBJ2-3, is EAGVAQSPRYKIIEKRQSVAFWCNPISGHATLYWYQQILGQGPKLLIQFQNNGVVDDSQLPKDRFSAERLKGVDSTLKIQPAKLEDSAVYLCASSRTGLAGGLGTDTQYFGPGTRLTVL.

This clone was observed a single time. This sequence joins TRBV4-1 and TRBJ2-2, with D perhaps matching TRBD2 (6 bases). The CDR3 has 16 amino acids. Trimming pared 4 bases from V and 4 bases from J, leaving 16 bases between. Germline assignment: CDR1 MGHRA and CDR2 YSYEKL. In nucleotides, the CDR3 is TGCGCCAGCAGCCGCCAGACTAGTTTTTCCACCGGGGAGCTGTTTTTT. As protein: CASSRQTSFSTGELFF.

The chain uses TRBV5-1 and TRBJ1-1, with D perhaps TRBD1 (5 bases). CDR1 is SGHRS, CDR2 YFSETQ, per germline. This CDR3 has 14 residues. The V end was cut by 0 bases, the J end by 4 bases, with 10 bases between. CDR3 bases: TGCGCCAGCAGCTTGGGACAGTTCGGCACTGAAGCTTTCTTT. Encoded protein: CASSLGQFGTEAFF. The full variable domain, its missing parts supplied by reference TRBV5-1 and TRBJ1-1, is KAGVTQTPRYLIKTRGQQVTLSCSPISGHRSVSWYQQTPGQGLQFLFEYFSETQRNKGNFPGRFSGRQFSNSRSEMNVSTLELGDSALYLCASSLGQFGTEAFFGQGTRLTVV.

The chain employs TRBV6-5 and TRBJ2-1; weak D call: TRBD2 (6 bases). This CDR3 region has 16 residues. Germline-derived CDR1 and CDR2 are MNHEY and SVGAGI. V was cut by 0 bases and J by 2 bases, with 11 bases left in between. In nucleotides, the CDR3 is TGTGCCAGCAGTTACTCTCTAGCGATGCCCTACAATGAGCAGTTCTTC. This sequence encodes CASSYSLAMPYNEQFF.

This clone was picked up one time. This rearrangement joins TRBV6-5 to TRBJ1-1; D ambiguous. The germline V gene has CDR1 MNHEY and CDR2 SVGAGI. There are 13 residues in the CDR3. Trimming cost V 1 base and J 3 bases, with 6 bases left between them. The CDR3 region is CASSYFVYTEAFF. The CDR3 bases are TGTGCCAGCAGTTACTTCGTTTACACTGAAGCTTTCTTT.

The gene calls are TRBV27 and TRBJ2-5; the match to TRBD1 covers 10 bases. Trimming took 6 bases from V and 8 from J; bases not matched to a gene: 12. The CDR3 totals 15 residues. Germline CDR1 and CDR2: MNHEY and SMNVEV (reference sequence). The CDR3 is CASRPGTGARRTQYF. The CDR3 nucleotides read TGTGCCAGCAGGCCCGGGACAGGGGCCCGAAGAACCCAGTACTTC.